This entry concerns a single T cell receptor beta chain. Its cognate antigen has yet to be identified. Base qualities are not recorded, but no much larger clone differs from it by a single base. TCRbeta CDR3 regions were amplified from genomic DNA using the immunoSEQ Assay, a bias-controlled multiplex PCR. As for the authors' bioinformatics: Within the assay, amplification of reference gene primers was used to estimate how many nucleated cells each sample contained. To quantify the absolute abundance of each unique TCRbeta CDR3 rearrangement, sequence reads were collapsed and filtered. For each sample, productive Simpson clonality was calculated by taking the square root of Simpson's diversity index across productive rearrangements. TCRdb stores this immuneACCESS table with in-frame sequences only. Part of the clones is absent; in the studies checked, under half of the shortfall reflects unresolved V genes, and no reason is known for the rest. Clone size and the V and J calls come from that table; the DNA yielded D and trimming. The sample yields tens of thousands of clones; roughly 89% were counted once. The ten biggest clones cover 3.5% to 4% of the sample.

One collaborating source in Seattle enrolled patients while the patients were actively infected and followed the patients over time throughout the course of disease. Whole blood was collected in K2EDTA tubes by collaborating institutions according to the institutions' own protocols. Collaborator samples were shipped for TCRbeta analysis as frozen whole blood, isolated PBMCs, or DNA extracted from either sample type. This record belongs to a study of blood T cell repertoires in COVID-19 (TCRdb year 2020). At the level of the whole study: Samples from collaborators originated in the United States, Italy and Spain and spanned both the acute and convalescent phases of COVID-19. Samples were obtained from the ongoing ImmuneRACE study (first 160 participants) and from approximately 1,200 subjects provided by 6 global collaborators. Subjects who had been exposed to COVID-19, were actively infected with it, or had recovered from it provided the deeply sampled blood TCRbeta repertoires that made up the dataset. Where available, HLA class I and class II types were taken from metadata supplied by the sample provider and were not determined by assay-based typing. The material from the prospective study consisted of cDNA or gDNA derived from T cells, B-cell-depleted T cells, or PBMCs. The repertoires were released in a freely available public database meant as a resource for research on the immune response to SARS-CoV-2. Sample metadata almost always included a de-identified subject ID, COVID-19 status, age in years and sex.

From its cysteine to its phenylalanine, the CDR3 spans 14 amino acids. This entry keeps only the CDR3 DNA: 42 bases, framed from base 1. In the germline V gene, CDR1 corresponds to MNHEY and CDR2 to SVGAGI. V is trimmed back by 6 bases and J by 4 bases, and the junction contains 7 bases that no gene match accounts for. The research as a whole found: The amount of clinical and demographic metadata varied by source and participant and was provided uncurated.

Sequenced: peripheral blood. The receptor chain draws on TRBV6-5 and TRBJ1-1, with 8 bases in between that match TRBD1. This TCR derives from a man in his forties or fifties with COVID-19, enrolled during active disease. The CDR3 loop reads CASSRGQGSTEAFF. The DNA sequence is given as TGTGCCAGCAGCCGAGGACAGGGCAGCACTGAAGCTTTCTTT.